The TCR beta chain described here comes from a study of Graves' ophthalmopathy and Graves' hyperthyroidism. V dropped 4 bases and J dropped 4; count of bases not matched to a gene: 4. Germline V gene sequence: CDR1 SGHVS, CDR2 FQNEAQ. This CDR3 is 14 amino acids long. This clonotype appeared many times. Its antigen is as yet unknown. Overall study findings and caveats: Most thyroid clonotypes with frequency above 0.001 were detected in blood too. Distinction of ophthalmopathy from stable hyperthyroidism by a 13-signature model reached nearly 90% sensitivity and approximately 80% specificity. With roughly 69% sensitivity and approximately 72% specificity, the model predicted ophthalmopathy progression.

RNA transcripts yielded amplified TCR beta CDR3 regions. The authors performed first-round RT-PCR with HTBI primers and then a second-round multiplex PCR. In TCRdb, the multiplex PCR reads were re-called with MiXCR into one record per CDR3 protein. The repertoire holds about 400,000 distinct CDR3 sequences, with around 19% as singletons. The sequencing input was peripheral blood. This receptor was taken from a young woman with Graves' ophthalmopathy. The chain uses TRBV7-8 and TRBJ2-7; 10 bases fit TRBD1. CDR3: CASSSGTGEYEQYF. For the CDR3, the DNA is TGTGCCAGCAGCTCGGGGACAGGGGAGTACGAGCAGTACTTC.